Shown below are 18 T cell receptor beta chains from a single sample sequenced in a study of blood T cell repertoires in COVID-19. Here immunoSEQ multiplex PCR was the method, and the copy in TCRdb shows in-frame clones only, minus some. The top ten clones hold roughly 10% of a sample with tens of thousands of clones, 70% to 85% of them seen once. Sequencing was carried out using peripheral blood. These receptors originate from a woman aged 45-59 years with acute or convalescent COVID-19.

The rearrangement links TRBV2 to TRBJ1-5; 7 nucleotides match TRBD1. With 7 bases clipped from V and 0 bases from J, the junction kept 12 bases outside the gene matches. The length of the CDR3 is 17 residues. The V gene's germline CDR1 is SNHLY and CDR2 FYNNEI. The CDR3 region has the DNA TGTGCCAGCAAAGCGACAGGGTGGGCAAATAGCAATCAGCCCCAGCATTTT. Encoded protein: CASKATGWANSNQPQHF.

The J gene is TRBJ2-3, the V gene TRBV7-9; TRBD2 matches 9 bases. The junction had 7 bases not matched to a gene; V was cut back by 5 bases and J by 4 bases. Germline loops: CDR1 SEHNR, CDR2 FQNEAQ (reference sequence). There are 15 residues in the CDR3. The CDR3 nucleotides are TGTGCCAGCAGCCCCGGGACTAGCTCTGCAGATACGCAGTATTTT. Protein sequence: CASSPGTSSADTQYF.

Note on this clone: One end of the junction is discordant with germline, which a read error may explain. The chain links TRBV12-3 or TRBV12-4 to TRBJ2-7, with 14 bases that match TRBD2. This CDR3 is built from 12 residues. The CDR3 spells CASSLTGTSGSF. CDR3 DNA sequence: TGTGCCAGCAGTTTAACCGGGACTAGCGGGAGCTTC.

This chain joins TRBV10-3 and TRBJ2-7; TRBD2 might be the D (6 bases). Trimming removed 10 bases from V and 5 bases from J, with 18 bases in between. The length of the CDR3 is 13 residues. CDR1 and CDR2 (germline): ENHRY, SYGVKD. The DNA of the CDR3 is TGTGCCACCACCGGGACTCGGGGAGACGAGCAGTACTTC. This encodes CATTGTRGDEQYF.

This sequence joins TRBV30 and TRBJ1-6; possibly TRBD1 for D (5 bases). The CDR3 runs 15 residues. Per the germline V gene, CDR1 is GTSNPN and CDR2 is SVGIG (reference sequence). V was pared by 6 bases and J by 8 bases, with 20 bases between. CDR3 residues: CACHKLTGGDSPLHF. The CDR3 nucleotides are TGTGCCTGCCATAAACTTACAGGTGGGGATTCACCCCTCCACTTT.

This clone was observed a single time. The gene calls are TRBV7-8 and TRBJ1-2; perhaps TRBD1 as D (5 bases). The length of the CDR3 is 13 residues. Germline CDR1 is SGHVS and CDR2 is FQNEAQ. V lost 0 bases to trimming and J lost 7 bases, with 9 bases between them. This CDR3 is CASSLAGAGGYTF. CDR3 in DNA: TGTGCCAGCAGCTTAGCAGGGGCCGGTGGCTACACCTTC.

The rearrangement links TRBV29-1 to TRBJ2-5, with D perhaps matching TRBD2 (5 bases). The length of the CDR3 is 12 residues. Trimming cost V 0 bases and J 5 bases, with 7 bases left between them. Germline V CDR1 and CDR2: SQVTM, ANQGSEA. This CDR3 reads CSVEEGDETQYF. The CDR3 region has the DNA TGCAGCGTTGAAGAGGGAGATGAGACCCAGTACTTC. Drawing the rest from reference TRBV29-1 and TRBJ2-5, the complete variable domain is SAVISQKPSRDICQRGTSLTIQCQVDSQVTMMFWYRQQPGQSLTLIATANQGSEATYESGFVIDKFPISRPNLTFSTLTVSNMSPEDSSIYLCSVEEGDETQYFGPGTRLLVL.

This clone has a handful of counts. V is TRBV7-9 and J is TRBJ2-7; tentatively, D is TRBD1 (5 bases). The CDR3 covers 12 residues. In germline, CDR1 is SEHNR, CDR2 FQNEAQ (reference sequence). Trimming left V 2 bases short and J 5 bases short, with 7 bases between. CDR3 in DNA: TGTGCCAGCAGCTTATTAGGGGACGAGCAGTACTTC. This gives the protein CASSLLGDEQYF.

The chain couples TRBV19 to TRBJ1-1; 7 bases align to TRBD1. CDR1 is LNHDA and CDR2 is SQIVND in the germline V gene (reference sequence). Trimming cost V 7 bases and J 3 bases; bases outside gene matches: 5. There are 13 residues in the CDR3. CDR3 sequence (DNA): TGTGCCAGTAACAGGGGACAAGACACTGAAGCTTTCTTT. It codes for CASNRGQDTEAFF.

This chain uses TRBV6-5 with TRBJ1-3; D not resolved. The CDR3 spans 15 residues. With 5 bases removed from V and 2 bases from J, the gap between germline ends came to 13 bases. The germline gives CDR1 MNHEY, CDR2 SVGAGI. CDR3 coding DNA: TGTGCCAGCAGTACGACACCTCTTACTGGAAACACCATATATTTT. Translation gives CASSTTPLTGNTIYF.

The chain couples TRBV7-3 to TRBJ2-1; D gene unclear. V gave up 3 bases and J gave up 0 bases, with 6 bases separating them. Germline-derived CDR1 and CDR2 are SGHTA and FQGTGA. CDR3 length: 14 residues. The DNA of the CDR3 is TGTGCCAGCAGCTTTGCCGGCTCCTACAATGAGCAGTTCTTC. It codes for CASSFAGSYNEQFF.

This clone occurred once. V and J are TRBV30 and TRBJ1-2; maybe TRBD1 (5 bases). From germline, CDR1 is GTSNPN and CDR2 SVGIG (reference sequence). The CDR3 is 12 amino acids. V shed 8 bases and J shed 0 bases, with 10 bases lying between them. The CDR3 loop reads CAGTSANYGYTF. CDR3 bases: TGTGCCGGGACTAGTGCTAACTATGGCTACACCTTC.

This rearrangement joins TRBV7-9 to TRBJ2-2, with 10 bases fitting TRBD1. V lost 8 bases and J lost 2; bases outside the gene matches: 11. From germline, CDR1 is SEHNR and CDR2 FQNEAQ (reference sequence). CDR3 length: 17 residues. The CDR3 loop reads CASYSSGTGANTGELFF. CDR3 DNA: TGTGCCAGCTACAGCTCGGGGACAGGGGCCAACACCGGGGAGCTGTTTTTT.

The V call is TRBV13, the J call TRBJ2-2; possibly TRBD1 for D (6 bases). Germline assignment: CDR1 PRHDT and CDR2 FYEKMQ (reference sequence). The CDR3 is 14 residues long. Trimming removed 3 bases from V and 4 bases from J, with 9 bases in between. The CDR3 is CASSFGQSTGELFF. For the CDR3, the DNA is TGTGCCAGCAGCTTTGGACAGAGCACCGGGGAGCTGTTTTTT.

This clone came up a few times. V usage is TRBV5-5 and J usage is TRBJ2-5; 10 nucleotides line up with TRBD1. The V gene's germline CDR1 is SGHKS and CDR2 YYEKEE (reference sequence). The CDR3 consists of 16 residues. V shed 2 bases, J shed 5 bases, and the junction held 9 bases outside the gene matches. Here the CDR3 DNA reads TGTGCCAGCAGCTTCCCAAAGAGGACAGGGGGGGAGACCCAGTACTTC. Translating gives CASSFPKRTGGETQYF.

By sample share, this clone is medium-sized. The chain recombines TRBV18 with TRBJ2-2; 7 bases map to TRBD1. Trimming removed 3 bases from V and 0 bases from J; junction bases left unmatched: 4. The germline CDR1 and CDR2 sequences are KGHSH and LQKENI. CDR3 length: 16 residues. CDR3 DNA: TGTGCCAGCTCACCTTTGGGACAGACGAACACCGGGGAGCTGTTTTTT. The encoded protein is CASSPLGQTNTGELFF.

The chain employs TRBV12-3 or TRBV12-4 and TRBJ1-2, with D possibly TRBD1 on 5 matching bases. This CDR3 is built from 13 residues. The germline V and J ends were trimmed by 5 bases and 8 bases, with 15 bases remaining between them. CDR3 sequence: CASSPGGASGYTF. CDR3 nucleotides: TGTGCCAGCAGTCCCGGAGGGGCCTCGGGCTACACCTTC.

In DNA form, the CDR3 reads TGCGCCAGCAGCCTTTCTGGCGCGGGGCAAGAGACCCAGTACTTC. Encoded protein: CASSLSGAGQETQYF. The chain carries TRBV5-1 and TRBJ2-5; possibly TRBD2 for D (6 bases). Trimming cost V 4 bases and J 2 bases, with 15 bases left between them. CDR3 length: 15 amino acids. The germline gives CDR1 SGHRS, CDR2 YFSETQ.